Below, one T cell receptor (beta chain) is given with its context. Profiling relied on immunoSEQ multiplex PCR, and the TCRdb table lists in-frame clones only, not all of them. The profile shows about 88,000 clones, over 85% of them singletons. The data belong to a study of Tregs in tolerant kidney transplant recipients. Looked up from germline, CDR1 is LNHNV and CDR2 is YYDKDF (reference sequence). This CDR3 has 14 residues. Deletions cut 2 bases from V and 9 bases from J, with 17 bases between. Sequencing was performed on CD8+ T cells from blood. The chain recombines TRBV15 with TRBJ2-7; TRBD1 or TRBD2 may be the D gene (6 bases each). This clonotype originated in a human donor in good health. The CDR3 DNA reads as TGTGCCACCAGCAGATCCGAGGGGGGAGAGGGGCAGTACTTC. Translating gives CATSRSEGGEGQYF.